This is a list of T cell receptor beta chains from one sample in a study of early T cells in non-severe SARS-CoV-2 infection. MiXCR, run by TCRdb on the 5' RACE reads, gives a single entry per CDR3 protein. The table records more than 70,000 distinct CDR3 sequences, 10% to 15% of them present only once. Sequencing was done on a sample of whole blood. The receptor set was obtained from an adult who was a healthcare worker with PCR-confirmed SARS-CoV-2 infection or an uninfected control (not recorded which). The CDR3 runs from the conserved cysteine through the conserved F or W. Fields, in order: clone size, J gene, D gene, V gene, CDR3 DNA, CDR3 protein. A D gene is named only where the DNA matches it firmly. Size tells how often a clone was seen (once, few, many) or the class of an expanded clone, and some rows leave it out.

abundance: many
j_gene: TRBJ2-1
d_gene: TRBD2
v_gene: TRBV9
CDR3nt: TGTGCCAGCAGCGTAGCTGGGACTAGCGGGAGAAATGAGCAGTTCTTC
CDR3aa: CASSVAGTSGRNEQFF

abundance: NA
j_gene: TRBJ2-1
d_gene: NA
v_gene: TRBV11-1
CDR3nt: TGTGCCAGCAGCTTAGACAGAGACAATGAGCAGTTCTTC
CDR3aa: CASSLDRDNEQFF

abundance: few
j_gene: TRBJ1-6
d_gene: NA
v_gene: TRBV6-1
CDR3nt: TGTGCCAGCTCGGGGGCAAGGGATTCACCCCTCCACTTT
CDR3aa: CASSGARDSPLHF

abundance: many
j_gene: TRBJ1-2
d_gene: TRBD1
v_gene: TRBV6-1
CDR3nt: TGTGCCAGCAGTGAAGGACAGGGAGGAGGCTACACCTTC
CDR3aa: CASSEGQGGGYTF

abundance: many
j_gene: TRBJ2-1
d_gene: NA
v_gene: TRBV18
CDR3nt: TGTGCCAGCTCACCACCGGGGCGCGATGAGCAGTTCTTC
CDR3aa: CASSPPGRDEQFF

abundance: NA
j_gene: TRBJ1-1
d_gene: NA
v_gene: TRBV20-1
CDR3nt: TGCAGTGCTAGAGATGGCACAGAGCAGAACACTGAAGCTTTCTTT
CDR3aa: CSARDGTEQNTEAFF

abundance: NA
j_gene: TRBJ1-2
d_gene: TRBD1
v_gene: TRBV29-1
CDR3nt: TGCAGCGCTGGGACAGATGGCTACACCTTC
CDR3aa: CSAGTDGYTF

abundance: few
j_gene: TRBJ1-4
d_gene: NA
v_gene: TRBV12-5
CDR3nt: TGTGCTAGTGGTTTAAGCGGGAGTGAAAAACTGTTTTTT
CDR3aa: CASGLSGSEKLFF

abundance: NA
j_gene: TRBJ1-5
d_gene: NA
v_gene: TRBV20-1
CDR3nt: TGCAGTGCTAGAAACTCACGCAATCAGCCCCAGCATTTT
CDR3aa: CSARNSRNQPQHF

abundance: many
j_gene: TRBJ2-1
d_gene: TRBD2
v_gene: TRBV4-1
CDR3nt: TGCGCCAGCCGACCGGGACTAGCGGGAAACAATGAGCAGTTCTTC
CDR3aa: CASRPGLAGNNEQFF

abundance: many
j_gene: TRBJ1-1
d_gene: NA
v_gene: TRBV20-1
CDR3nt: TGCAGTGCTAGAGACTCCGGACAGAACAAGGTGGGCACTGAAGCTTTCTTT
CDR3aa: CSARDSGQNKVGTEAFF